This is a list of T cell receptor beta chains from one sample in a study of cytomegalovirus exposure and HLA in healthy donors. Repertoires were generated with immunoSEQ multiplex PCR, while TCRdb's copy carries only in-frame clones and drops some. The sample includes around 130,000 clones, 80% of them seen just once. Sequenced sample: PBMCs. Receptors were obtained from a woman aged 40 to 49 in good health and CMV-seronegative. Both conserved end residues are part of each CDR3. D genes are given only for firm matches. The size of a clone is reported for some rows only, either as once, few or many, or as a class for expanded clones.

CDR3aa: CASRGDREGYTF; CDR3nt: TGTGCCAGTAGAGGGGACAGGGAAGGCTACACCTTC; abundance: .; j_gene: TRBJ1-2; d_gene: TRBD1; v_gene: TRBV19
CDR3aa: CASSTGERSYEQYF; CDR3nt: TGTGCCAGTAGTACGGGTGAGAGGAGCTACGAGCAGTACTTC; abundance: .; j_gene: TRBJ2-7; d_gene: .; v_gene: TRBV19
CDR3aa: CAHRPGTNYGYTF; CDR3nt: TGTGCCCACCGCCCAGGGACTAACTATGGCTACACCTTC; abundance: .; j_gene: TRBJ1-2; d_gene: .; v_gene: TRBV6-6
CDR3aa: CASGLQTGGGQETQYF; CDR3nt: TGTGCTAGTGGTCTACAGACAGGGGGAGGCCAAGAGACCCAGTACTTC; abundance: .; j_gene: TRBJ2-5; d_gene: TRBD1; v_gene: TRBV12-5
CDR3aa: CASKAGGSYEQYF; CDR3nt: TGTGCCAGCAAAGCAGGGGGGTCCTACGAGCAGTACTTC; abundance: once; j_gene: TRBJ2-7; d_gene: .; v_gene: TRBV27
CDR3aa: CAISHETGSGYEQYF; CDR3nt: TGTGCCATCAGTCACGAGACAGGTTCGGGCTACGAGCAGTACTTC; abundance: .; j_gene: TRBJ2-7; d_gene: .; v_gene: TRBV10-3
CDR3aa: CASIPGQGADTQYF; CDR3nt: TGTGCCAGCATCCCAGGACAGGGGGCAGATACGCAGTATTTT; abundance: .; j_gene: TRBJ2-3; d_gene: TRBD1; v_gene: TRBV9
CDR3aa: CASSLRQGIYEQFF; CDR3nt: TGTGCCAGCAGCTTGAGACAGGGAATCTATGAGCAGTTCTTC; abundance: .; j_gene: TRBJ2-1; d_gene: TRBD1; v_gene: TRBV5-6
CDR3aa: CASSYGRNYGYTF; CDR3nt: TGTGCCAGCAGTTACGGCAGAAACTATGGCTACACCTTC; abundance: once; j_gene: TRBJ1-2; d_gene: .; v_gene: TRBV6-5
CDR3aa: CASSPRQGGVATNEKLFF; CDR3nt: TGTGCCAGCTCACCACGGCAGGGAGGCGTCGCCACTAATGAAAAACTGTTTTTT; abundance: .; j_gene: TRBJ1-4; d_gene: .; v_gene: TRBV18
CDR3aa: CASSDGSGAKNIQYF; CDR3nt: TGTGCCAGCAGCGACGGTAGCGGAGCCAAAAACATTCAGTACTTC; abundance: once; j_gene: TRBJ2-4; d_gene: .; v_gene: TRBV7-2
CDR3aa: CASSPGLGVTAYEQYF; CDR3nt: TGTGCCAGCAGCCCCGGGTTAGGCGTCACCGCCTACGAGCAGTACTTC; abundance: .; j_gene: TRBJ2-7; d_gene: .; v_gene: TRBV7-2
CDR3aa: CASSLVGGRNYGYTF; CDR3nt: TGTGCCAGCAGCTTGGTGGGGGGGCGGAACTATGGCTACACCTTC; abundance: .; j_gene: TRBJ1-2; d_gene: .; v_gene: TRBV5-4
CDR3aa: CASSSPGLTAFF; CDR3nt: TGTGCCAGCAGCTCCCCGGGACTGACGGCTTTCTTT; abundance: .; j_gene: TRBJ1-1; d_gene: .; v_gene: TRBV7-2
CDR3aa: CASSPGGSREQYF; CDR3nt: TGTGCCAGCAGCCCGGGGGGTTCGCGGGAGCAGTACTTC; abundance: .; j_gene: TRBJ2-7; d_gene: TRBD2; v_gene: TRBV27
CDR3aa: CASRTGGRYGYTF; CDR3nt: TGTGCCAGCAGGACAGGGGGGAGGTATGGCTACACCTTC; abundance: .; j_gene: TRBJ1-2; d_gene: TRBD1; v_gene: TRBV9